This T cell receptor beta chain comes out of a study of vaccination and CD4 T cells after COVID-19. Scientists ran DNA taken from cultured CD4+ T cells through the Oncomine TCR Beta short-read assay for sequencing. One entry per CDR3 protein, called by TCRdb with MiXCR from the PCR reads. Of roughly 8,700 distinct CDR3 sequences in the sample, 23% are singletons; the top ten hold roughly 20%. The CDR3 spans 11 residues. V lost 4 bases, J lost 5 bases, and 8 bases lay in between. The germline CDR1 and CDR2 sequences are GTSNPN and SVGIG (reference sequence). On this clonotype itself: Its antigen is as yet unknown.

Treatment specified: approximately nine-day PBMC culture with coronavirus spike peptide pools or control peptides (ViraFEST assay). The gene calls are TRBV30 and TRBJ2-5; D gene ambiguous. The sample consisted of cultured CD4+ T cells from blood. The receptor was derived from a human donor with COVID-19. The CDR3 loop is CAWTGQETQYF. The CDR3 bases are TGTGCCTGGACAGGTCAGGAGACCCAGTACTTC. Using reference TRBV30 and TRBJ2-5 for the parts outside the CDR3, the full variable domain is SQTIHQWPATLVQPVGSPLSLECTVEGTSNPNLYWYRQAAGRGLQLLFYSVGIGQISSEVPQNLSASRPQDRQFILSSKKLLLSDSGFYLCAWTGQETQYFGPGTRLLVL.